Listed below are T cell receptor beta chains from one sample, sequenced in a study of blood T cell repertoires in COVID-19. Data came from immunoSEQ multiplex PCR; TCRdb stores just in-frame clones and leaves some out. The table has roughly 290,000 clones, 90% seen once. The sequencing input was peripheral blood. The receptors stem from a woman in her thirties with COVID-19, enrolled during active disease. Each CDR3 is given with its conserved first and last residue. A D gene is named only where the DNA matches it firmly. Clone size is shown for a subset of rows, as once, few, many or a class of expanded clone.

J,D,V,size,DNA,CDR3
TRBJ1-5,-,TRBV6-6,-,TGTGCCAGCAGTGGGGACAATAGCAATCAGCCCCAGCATTTT,CASSGDNSNQPQHF
TRBJ1-5,-,TRBV25-1,-,TGTGCCAGCAGTGCAGGGGTAGATCAGCCCCAGCATTTT,CASSAGVDQPQHF
TRBJ2-7,TRBD1,TRBV5-6,-,TGTGCCAGCCAGGGGACAGGGGGCCTGAGCTCCTACGAGCAGTACTTC,CASQGTGGLSSYEQYF
TRBJ2-7,-,TRBV10-2,-,TGCGCCAGCTTAAGCAGGTCCCACGAGCAGTACTTC,CASLSRSHEQYF
TRBJ1-5,TRBD1,TRBV28,-,TGTGCCAGCAGTTGGAGGGGGCTCGGCAATCAGCCCCAGCATTTT,CASSWRGLGNQPQHF
TRBJ2-3,TRBD2,TRBV5-4,-,TGTGCCAGCAGCTACAGGACTAGCGGGATCTCAGATACGCAGTATTTT,CASSYRTSGISDTQYF
TRBJ1-4,-,TRBV7-2,-,TGTGCCAGCGGGGCCTCCCTTGGTGAAAAACTGTTTTTT,CASGASLGEKLFF
TRBJ2-7,TRBD1,TRBV7-9,-,TGTGCCAGCAGCCCCGGGACAGGGCTCGACGAGCAGTACTTC,CASSPGTGLDEQYF
TRBJ2-7,-,TRBV6-6,few,TGTGCCAGCAGGACCCGGCGGGAGCAGTACTTC,CASRTRREQYF
TRBJ2-2,TRBD2,TRBV10-1,-,TGCGCCAGCAGTGAGCGACTAGCGGGCAACACCGGGGAGCTGTTTTTT,CASSERLAGNTGELFF
TRBJ1-4,-,TRBV28,-,TGTGCCAGCAGTTTATGGCAGGGCGGTGAAAAACTGTTTTTT,CASSLWQGGEKLFF
TRBJ2-1,-,TRBV21-1,-,TGTGCCAGCAGCCGTGAGAGCCTCCGGAAGGACAGGGGATACAATGAGCAGTTCTTC,CASSRESLRKDRGYNEQFF
TRBJ2-2,-,TRBV5-8,-,TGTGCCAGCAGCTTGACACTAGACGCCGGGGAGCTGTTTTTT,CASSLTLDAGELFF
TRBJ1-1,-,TRBV28,-,TGTGCCAGCAGCTCTCTGGAGCCTTTGAACACTGAAGCTTTCTTT,CASSSLEPLNTEAFF
TRBJ1-4,-,TRBV7-2,-,TGTGCCAGCAGCTTAGGGGGAGGAGGTAATGAAAAACTGTTTTTT,CASSLGGGGNEKLFF
TRBJ1-1,-,TRBV28,-,TGTGCCAGCAGCCGGAGGGATGAAGCTTTCTTT,CASSRRDEAFF
TRBJ1-5,-,TRBV28,-,TGTGCCAGCAGGTCGGGGGTGAATAGCAATCAGCCCCAGCATTTT,CASRSGVNSNQPQHF
TRBJ2-1,-,TRBV7-3,-,TGTGCCAGCAGCTTGGGGCCGCGCAATGAGCAGTTCTTC,CASSLGPRNEQFF
TRBJ1-2,-,TRBV5-4,-,TGTGCCAGCAGCTCCCCGCAGGAAGCTAACTATGGCTACACCTTC,CASSSPQEANYGYTF
TRBJ2-7,TRBD2,TRBV18,-,TGTGCCAGCTCACCCGAGCTAGCGGGCCACGAGCAGTACTTC,CASSPELAGHEQYF
TRBJ2-7,-,TRBV7-2,-,TGTGCCAGCAGCTTATCGGTCGGGCAGGGCTACGAGCAGTACTTC,CASSLSVGQGYEQYF
TRBJ2-2,TRBD2,TRBV2,-,TGTGCCAGCAGTGGAATGGGGAGGGAGTTGGGCACCGGGGAGCTGTTTTTT,CASSGMGRELGTGELFF
TRBJ1-1,-,TRBV15,-,TGTGCCACCAGCTCCGACCCCCCAGGGGCGACGAACACTGAAGCTTTCTTT,CATSSDPPGATNTEAFF
TRBJ1-2,-,TRBV4-2,-,TGTGCCAGCAGCCAGGGGCAGGGCTATGGCTACACCTTC,CASSQGQGYGYTF
TRBJ1-2,TRBD1,TRBV4-3,-,TGCGCCAGCAGCCGAGGGACAGGGGGCAACTATGGCTACACCTTC,CASSRGTGGNYGYTF
TRBJ1-5,-,TRBV30,once,TGTGCCTGGAGTGCAAGCAATCAGCCCCAGCATTTT,CAWSASNQPQHF
TRBJ1-1,-,TRBV9,-,TGTGCCAGCAGCAAATCTCCCATGGCGGAGGCTTTCTTT,CASSKSPMAEAFF
TRBJ1-1,-,TRBV5-4,-,TGTGCCAGCAGCTTGACAGGGTGGAACACTGAAGCTTTCTTT,CASSLTGWNTEAFF